Listed below are T cell receptor beta chains from one sample, sequenced in a study of control samples from healthy donors and cancer patients. Sequencing used immunoSEQ multiplex PCR; TCRdb keeps in-frame clones, though not all of them. The table records some 140,000 clones, approximately 92% of them present only once. The sample consisted of blood. The source of these receptors is a man aged 25-45 years in good health. The CDR3 runs from the conserved cysteine through the conserved F or W. The order of the fields is D gene, J gene, V gene, CDR3 protein. D genes are given only for firm matches.

TRBD1 | TRBJ1-2 | TRBV28 | CASSQSGGFGGYTF
. | TRBJ2-7 | TRBV6-5 | CATRLLYEQYF
. | TRBJ2-3 | TRBV4-1 | CASSQERQGSSDTQYF
. | TRBJ2-7 | TRBV27 | CASPSMDFYEQYF
TRBD1 | TRBJ1-1 | TRBV7-9 | CASSFGQGKGNTEAFF
. | TRBJ1-1 | TRBV7-8 | CASSQKTANTEAFF
TRBD2 | TRBJ2-7 | TRBV7-2 | CASSLADHRLAGSYEQYF
. | TRBJ1-5 | TRBV28 | CASSFGSGRGQPQHF
TRBD2 | TRBJ2-5 | TRBV7-3 | CASSLGLNGRSETQYF
. | TRBJ2-3 | TRBV28 | CASSLSRPLLTDTQYF
TRBD1 | TRBJ2-7 | TRBV6-5 | CASSHDRVGYEQYF
TRBD2 | TRBJ2-7 | TRBV28 | CASSWSLAGLSYEQYF
TRBD2 | TRBJ2-1 | TRBV7-3 | CASSVGTSGNNEQFF
TRBD1 | TRBJ1-1 | TRBV4-1 | CASSQVPRGTEAFF
TRBD1 | TRBJ1-5 | TRBV28 | CASSRQGFNRPQHF
. | TRBJ2-7 | TRBV5-4 | CASSLDHYEQYF
. | TRBJ2-7 | TRBV5-1 | CASSLSSAYEQYF
TRBD2 | TRBJ2-1 | TRBV3-1/TRBV3-2 | CASSHMLTSGSGDEQFF
. | TRBJ2-3 | TRBV24-1 | CATSDLVQSTDTQYF
TRBD2 | TRBJ2-3 | TRBV5-4 | CASRSGLAGGNMDTQYF
. | TRBJ1-1 | TRBV11-2 | CASSLEGFTEAFF
TRBD2 | TRBJ2-7 | TRBV11-2 | CASSLGPGLAVDYEQYF
TRBD1 | TRBJ1-6 | TRBV6-6 | CASSSAQGENSPLHF
. | TRBJ1-2 | TRBV29-1 | CSVARASGSNYGYTF
TRBD2 | TRBJ2-5 | TRBV28 | CASSLFSFRLAGQETQYF
TRBD1 | TRBJ1-5 | TRBV6-6 | CASRGTGHSNQPQHF
TRBD1 | TRBJ2-2 | TRBV7-9 | CASSYRGTGELFF
. | TRBJ2-6 | TRBV19 | CASSSYRFGSGANVLTF
. | TRBJ1-4 | TRBV5-1 | CASSSIGQTAKGATNEKLFF
. | TRBJ2-7 | TRBV9 | CASSVGSSGQNYEQYF
TRBD2 | TRBJ2-1 | TRBV9 | CASSVWGAGGVRNNEQFF
TRBD1 | TRBJ2-5 | TRBV30 | CAWSAARTGRETQYF
TRBD2 | TRBJ2-7 | TRBV7-8 | CASSLGREGSLSSYEQYF
. | TRBJ2-3 | TRBV6-2/TRBV6-3 | CASSSLADTQYF
. | TRBJ2-7 | TRBV13 | CASSLGRSGFSEQYF
TRBD1 | TRBJ1-4 | TRBV11-3 | CASSPGQDEKLFF
. | TRBJ2-7 | TRBV6-4 | CASSGLYHEQYF
. | TRBJ2-7 | TRBV2 | CASSPWGADSYEQYF
. | TRBJ1-2 | TRBV28 | CASKTGGSSYGYTF
. | TRBJ1-5 | TRBV19 | CASRSGVGQPQHF
TRBD2 | TRBJ2-3 | TRBV19 | CASSIAAGGSGTDTQYF
TRBD1 | TRBJ1-2 | TRBV6-5 | CASSYVGTGVGYGYTF
. | TRBJ1-2 | TRBV5-4 | CASSLALTGSNYGYTF
. | TRBJ2-5 | TRBV7-7 | CASSSVGKETQYF
. | TRBJ1-5 | TRBV2 | CASRPGSANQPQHF
TRBD1 | TRBJ1-1 | TRBV19 | CASTARGSRWGVTEAFF
TRBD1 | TRBJ1-2 | TRBV19 | CASSIRDRGLPNYGYTF